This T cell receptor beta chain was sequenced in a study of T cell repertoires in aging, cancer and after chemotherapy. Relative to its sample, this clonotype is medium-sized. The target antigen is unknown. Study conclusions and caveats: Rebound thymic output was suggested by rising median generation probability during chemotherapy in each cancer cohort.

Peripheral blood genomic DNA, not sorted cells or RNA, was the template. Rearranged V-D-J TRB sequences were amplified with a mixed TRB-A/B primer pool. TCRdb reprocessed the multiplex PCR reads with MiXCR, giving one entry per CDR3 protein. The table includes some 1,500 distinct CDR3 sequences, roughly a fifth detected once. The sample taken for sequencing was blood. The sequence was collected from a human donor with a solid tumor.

CDR3 residues: CASSPGFGYHNEQFF. In DNA, the CDR3 is TGTGCCAGCTCACCGGGTTTCGGGTACCACAATGAGCAGTTCTTC. The chain links TRBV18 to TRBJ2-1; D not resolved. Looked up from germline, CDR1 is KGHSH and CDR2 is LQKENI. V lost 3 bases to trimming and J lost 5 bases, with 14 bases between them. The CDR3 extends over 15 amino acids. The whole variable domain, remainder taken from reference TRBV18 and TRBJ2-1, is NAGVMQNPRHLVRRRGQEARLRCSPMKGHSHVYWYRQLPEEGLKFMVYLQKENIIDESGMPKERFSAEFPKEGPSILRIQQVVRGDSAAYFCASSPGFGYHNEQFFGPGTRLTVL.